A single sample is the source of the 21 T cell receptor beta chains below, sequenced in a study of cytomegalovirus exposure and HLA in healthy donors. Primers for the PCR totalled 60 Vbeta and 13 Jbeta. Clones were read by immunoSEQ multiplex PCR, and TCRdb kept only the in-frame ones, dropping some. In all, the sample yields some 62,000 clones. The specimen sequenced was PBMCs. The origin of the receptors is a man aged 30-40 years in good health and CMV-seropositive.

Concerning this clone itself: Within the sample, other DNA sequences also encode this same CDR3. This rearrangement joins TRBV30 to TRBJ2-1, with TRBD2 identical over 7 bases. Germline CDR1 GTSNPN, CDR2 SVGIG (reference sequence). The CDR3 loop spans 14 amino acids. Trimming took 2 bases from V and 5 from J; bases not matched to a gene: 6. The CDR3 bases are TGTGCCTGGAGTTCGGGGGGTTCCGACAATGAGCAGTTCTTC. Protein: CAWSSGGSDNEQFF.

This sequence joins TRBV2 and TRBJ2-7, with D tentatively TRBD2 (7 bases). V was shortened by 4 bases and J by 4 bases, with 14 bases between the two germline ends. The CDR3 loop spans 14 amino acids. The germline gives CDR1 SNHLY, CDR2 FYNNEI. The CDR3 region is CASSGNGGRYEQYF. CDR3 coding DNA: TGTGCCAGCAGTGGGAACGGGGGGCGTTACGAGCAGTACTTC.

This chain joins TRBV9 and TRBJ1-1; D may be TRBD1 (6 bases). Germline values: CDR1 SGDLS, CDR2 YYNGEE. The CDR3 runs to 15 residues. The V end lost 0 bases, the J end lost 5 bases, and 14 bases lay between the germline ends. The CDR3 loop is CASSVVLGGGTEAFF. The CDR3 DNA sequence: TGTGCCAGCAGCGTAGTCCTAGGGGGTGGGACTGAAGCTTTCTTT.

This rearrangement joins TRBV19 to TRBJ2-6, with a weak D call TRBD1 (6 bases). V was pared by 0 bases and J by 2 bases, with 8 bases between. Per germline, CDR1 LNHDA and CDR2 SQIVND (reference sequence). The CDR3 length is 16 residues. The CDR3 here is CASSIDGGAGANVLTF. CDR3 DNA sequence: TGTGCCAGTAGTATAGATGGGGGCGCTGGGGCCAACGTCCTGACTTTC.

V usage is TRBV13 and J usage is TRBJ2-7; 10 nucleotides align to TRBD2. The CDR3 has 15 residues. After removal of 4 bases from V and 5 bases from J, the junction contained 8 bases not matched to a gene. Germline assignment: CDR1 PRHDT and CDR2 FYEKMQ (reference sequence). CDR3 loop: CASSSGAGGVHEQYF. The CDR3 DNA is TGTGCCAGCAGCTCTGGAGCGGGAGGGGTTCACGAGCAGTACTTC.

The chain recombines TRBV5-1 with TRBJ2-6; D is uncertain. Germline lookup yields CDR1 SGHRS and CDR2 YFSETQ. The V gene lost 3 bases and the J gene lost 0 bases, with 16 bases spanning the gap. CDR3 length equals 18 residues. The CDR3 reads CASSCMTLLGSGANVLTF. In DNA, the CDR3 is TGCGCCAGCAGCTGTATGACTTTGCTGGGCTCTGGGGCCAACGTCCTGACTTTC.

The genes are TRBV5-1 and TRBJ2-3; D gene unclear. Germline V CDR1 and CDR2: SGHRS, YFSETQ. The CDR3 spans 16 residues. Trimming removed 0 bases from V and 1 base from J, with 12 bases in between. The DNA of the CDR3 is TGCGCCAGCAGCTTGGGTACCTCTACCCGCACAGATACGCAGTATTTT. Its protein product is CASSLGTSTRTDTQYF.

The chain employs TRBV7-2 and TRBJ2-7; 11 nucleotides align to TRBD2. The CDR3 runs to 15 residues. V lost 5 bases and J lost 2; bases outside the gene matches: 5. Germline V gene lookup returns CDR1 SGHTA and CDR2 FQGNSA. CDR3 amino acids: CASSQPSGRTYEQYF. The CDR3 bases are TGTGCCAGCAGCCAACCTAGCGGGAGGACCTACGAGCAGTACTTC.

This chain joins TRBV6-5 and TRBJ2-3; the D gene is possibly TRBD2 (6 bases). Germline lookup yields CDR1 MNHEY and CDR2 SVGAGI. The CDR3 has 15 amino acids. The ends were cut back, 2 bases at V and 2 bases at J, with 11 bases in the middle. CDR3 nucleotide sequence: TGTGCCAGCAGTTACGGGGGGAGATCCACAGATACGCAGTATTTT. It specifies CASSYGGRSTDTQYF.

J is TRBJ2-7 and V is TRBV13, with 9 positions matching TRBD2. The CDR3 spans 16 residues. CDR1 and CDR2 (germline): PRHDT, FYEKMQ (reference sequence). Unmatched junction bases numbered 12, after V lost 5 bases and J lost 4 bases. This CDR3 reads CASSRGAISGSYEQYF. In nucleotides, the CDR3 is TGTGCCAGCAGCAGAGGTGCGATTAGCGGGAGTTACGAGCAGTACTTC.

The V gene is TRBV6-1, the J gene TRBJ2-4, with TRBD1 matching 7 bases. The CDR3 sequence is 16 residues long. Germline assignment: CDR1 MNHNS and CDR2 SASEGT. The junction had 6 bases not matched to a gene; V was cut back by 4 bases and J by 0 bases. Here the CDR3 DNA reads TGTGCCAGCAGTGCCGGACAGGCACTAGCCAAAAACATTCAGTACTTC. Translating it yields CASSAGQALAKNIQYF.

The chain combines TRBV5-4 with TRBJ2-1; TRBD1 might be the D (5 bases). Trimming removed 4 bases at V and 4 bases at J, with 12 bases between. Germline-derived CDR1 and CDR2 are SGHNT and YYREEE (reference sequence). The CDR3 contains 14 residues. The CDR3 DNA follows: TGTGCCAGCAGCCCCTTTAGGGGTTACAATGAGCAGTTCTTC. This translates into CASSPFRGYNEQFF.

The genes are TRBV11-1 and TRBJ1-1; 7 bases map to TRBD1. The J segment lost 0 bases and the V segment lost 6 bases, leaving 7 bases of the junction unmatched. The CDR3 runs 15 residues. From germline, CDR1 is SGHAT and CDR2 FQDESV (reference sequence). The CDR3 DNA reads TGTGCCAGCAGGAAACAGGGGTTCATGAACACTGAAGCTTTCTTT. Its translation: CASRKQGFMNTEAFF.

The gene calls are TRBV5-1 and TRBJ2-1, with TRBD2 matching 12 bases. The CDR3 extends over 14 amino acids. Germline trimming cut 5 bases from V and 5 bases from J; bases unmatched to any gene: 2. Germline-derived CDR1 and CDR2 are SGHRS and YFSETQ. The CDR3 sequence: CASRLAGGNNEQFF. In nucleotides, the CDR3 is TGCGCCAGCAGACTAGCGGGGGGTAACAATGAGCAGTTCTTC.

The chain carries TRBV28 and TRBJ1-1; possibly TRBD1 for D (5 bases). Trimming pared 6 bases from V and 7 bases from J, leaving 21 bases between. Per the germline V gene, CDR1 is MDHEN and CDR2 is SYDVKM. CDR3 size: 15 residues. CDR3 sequence reads: CASSYLSGRENEAFF. The CDR3 DNA is TGTGCCAGCAGCTACTTATCGGGCAGGGAAAATGAAGCTTTCTTT.

The genes are TRBV6-5 and TRBJ2-1; TRBD2 aligns across 12 bases. The J segment lost 6 bases and the V segment lost 6 bases, leaving 6 bases of the junction unmatched. The CDR3 length is 15 residues. Germline CDR1 reads MNHEY; CDR2 reads SVGAGI. The CDR3 sequence: CASRTLAGGPNEQFF. For the CDR3, the DNA is TGTGCCAGCAGGACTCTAGCGGGAGGGCCCAATGAGCAGTTCTTC.

V usage is TRBV9 and J usage is TRBJ2-7, with TRBD2 as a possible D gene (5 bases). From germline, CDR1 is SGDLS and CDR2 YYNGEE. Trimming stripped 0 bases from V and 2 bases from J, with 21 bases between. There are 18 residues in the CDR3. The DNA of the CDR3 is TGTGCCAGCAGCGTAGGAGGAGGATTACGAGCTTCCGCCTACGAGCAGTACTTC. Translated: CASSVGGGLRASAYEQYF.

This chain joins TRBV25-1 and TRBJ2-5; D is unclear. Trimming pared 4 bases from V and 11 bases from J, leaving 14 bases between. There are 12 residues in the CDR3. Per the germline V gene, CDR1 is MGHDK and CDR2 is SYGVNS. The CDR3, as DNA: TGTGCCAGCAGTGGCCCGAGCGTCAAGCAGTACTTC. It yields the protein CASSGPSVKQYF.

The rearrangement uses TRBV18 and TRBJ1-2; D unresolved. The CDR3 sequence is 12 residues long. The V end lost 4 bases, the J end lost 8 bases, and 11 bases lay between the germline ends. The germline V gene encodes CDR1 KGHSH and CDR2 LQKENI. CDR3 in DNA: TGTGCCAGCTCACGGTTTACTACGGGCTACACCTTC. As protein: CASSRFTTGYTF. The full variable domain, with the rest looked up from reference TRBV18 and TRBJ1-2, is NAGVMQNPRHLVRRRGQEARLRCSPMKGHSHVYWYRQLPEEGLKFMVYLQKENIIDESGMPKERFSAEFPKEGPSILRIQQVVRGDSAAYFCASSRFTTGYTFGSGTRLTVV.

The chain combines TRBV30 with TRBJ1-6; D remains unclear. The ends were cut back, 0 bases at V and 8 bases at J, with 11 bases in the middle. The CDR3 has 14 amino acids. Germline V gene lookup returns CDR1 GTSNPN and CDR2 SVGIG (reference sequence). CDR3 DNA: TGTGCCTGGAGTGTCACCGGGTGGGATTCACCCCTCCACTTT. Its translation: CAWSVTGWDSPLHF. Full variable domain (remainder filled in from reference TRBV30 and TRBJ1-6): SQTIHQWPATLVQPVGSPLSLECTVEGTSNPNLYWYRQAAGRGLQLLFYSVGIGQISSEVPQNLSASRPQDRQFILSSKKLLLSDSGFYLCAWSVTGWDSPLHFGNGTRLTVT.

The chain carries TRBV5-1 and TRBJ2-1, with 8 bases aligning to TRBD2. The germline V gene encodes CDR1 SGHRS and CDR2 YFSETQ. The CDR3 contains 16 residues. Unmatched junction bases numbered 9, after V lost 0 bases and J lost 7 bases. The CDR3 DNA reads as TGCGCCAGCAGCTTGGCCGGGCGGGGGGCCGGGAATGAGCAGTTCTTC. Translating it yields CASSLAGRGAGNEQFF.